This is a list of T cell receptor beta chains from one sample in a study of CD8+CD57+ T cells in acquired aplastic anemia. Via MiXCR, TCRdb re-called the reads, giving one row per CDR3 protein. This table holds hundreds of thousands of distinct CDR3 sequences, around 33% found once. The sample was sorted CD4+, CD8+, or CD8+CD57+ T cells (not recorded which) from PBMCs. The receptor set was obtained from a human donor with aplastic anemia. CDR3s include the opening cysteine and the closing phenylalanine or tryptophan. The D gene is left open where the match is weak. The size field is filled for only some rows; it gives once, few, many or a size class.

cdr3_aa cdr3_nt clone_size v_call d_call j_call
CASSGIAYEQYF TGTGCCAGTAGCGGGATTGCCTACGAGCAGTACTTC many TRBV6-1 TRBD2 TRBJ2-7
CASSFGTGANQPQHF TGTGCCAGCAGTTTTGGTACAGGGGCGAATCAGCCCCAGCATTTT few TRBV12-3/TRBV12-4 TRBD1 TRBJ1-5
CAISESNSYGYTF TGTGCCATCAGTGAGTCGAACAGCTATGGCTACACCTTC many TRBV10-3 . TRBJ1-2
CAWSATSYGYTF TGTGCCTGGAGTGCAACCTCATATGGCTACACCTTC few TRBV30 . TRBJ1-2
CAWSVLGAYGYTF TGTGCCTGGAGTGTACTAGGGGCATATGGCTACACCTTC . TRBV7-2 . TRBJ1-2
CASSFSVAGLNQPQHF TGTGCCAGTAGTTTTTCAGTGGCAGGCCTCAATCAGCCCCAGCATTTT . TRBV19 . TRBJ1-5
CSARPGQGLTEAFF TGCAGTGCTAGACCTGGACAGGGCCTCACTGAAGCTTTCTTT few TRBV20-1 TRBD1 TRBJ1-1
CSVDRGANYGYTF TGCAGCGTCGACAGGGGTGCTAACTATGGCTACACCTTC few TRBV29-1 TRBD1 TRBJ1-2
CASRYGASGEQYF TGCGCCAGCAGATACGGGGCAAGTGGGGAGCAGTACTTC many TRBV10-2 . TRBJ2-7
CASSSLAGEVGELFF TGTGCCAGCAGTTCTCTAGCGGGAGAGGTCGGGGAGCTGTTTTTT many TRBV2 TRBD2 TRBJ2-2
CVSTGTGFMNSPLHF TGTGTCAGCACTGGGACAGGGTTTATGAATTCACCCCTCCACTTT . TRBV2 TRBD1 TRBJ1-6
CASSLRQGADTEAFF TGTGCCAGTAGTCTAAGACAGGGGGCGGACACTGAAGCTTTCTTT few TRBV19 TRBD1 TRBJ1-1
CAVSGGGRPHEQYF TGTGCTGTTAGCGGGGGGGGCCGTCCTCACGAGCAGTACTTC . TRBV9 TRBD2 TRBJ2-7
CAISDGTSAGTNEKLFF TGTGCCATCAGTGATGGCACCAGCGCTGGAACTAATGAAAAACTGTTTTTT many TRBV10-3 . TRBJ1-4
CATSGTSGEETQYF TGTGCCACCAGTGGGACTAGCGGGGAAGAGACCCAGTACTTC . TRBV24-1 TRBD2 TRBJ2-5
CASSYLGGGNTIYF TGTGCCAGCAGTTACTTGGGGGGCGGAAACACCATATATTTT . TRBV6-5 . TRBJ1-3
CASRGDQPQHF TGTGCCAGTAGAGGGGATCAGCCCCAGCATTTT . TRBV19 . TRBJ1-5
CASSSWDKEGYEQYF TGTGCCAGCAGCTCCTGGGACAAGGAGGGCTACGAGCAGTACTTC many TRBV7-2 . TRBJ2-7
CASSLLSGTKPQHF TGTGCCAGCAGTTTATTAAGCGGAACGAAGCCCCAGCATTTT few TRBV25-1 . TRBJ1-5
CASSFTSGRSGANVLTF TGTGCCAGCAGCTTTACTAGCGGGAGGTCCGGGGCCAACGTCCTGACTTTC many TRBV11-2 TRBD2 TRBJ2-6
CASSVLNEQFF TGTGCCAGCAGCGTTCTTAATGAGCAGTTCTTC . TRBV7-2 . TRBJ2-1
CASSQDPRGGNTIYF TGCGCCAGCAGCCAAGATCCCAGGGGTGGAAACACCATATATTTT many TRBV4-1 . TRBJ1-3
CATTRAGVANEKLFF TGCGCCACCACAAGGGCTGGCGTGGCTAATGAAAAACTGTTTTTT once TRBV10-2 . TRBJ1-4
CASSEEWGGSNQPQHF TGTGCCAGCAGTGAAGAATGGGGTGGGAGCAATCAGCCCCAGCATTTT many TRBV2 . TRBJ1-5
CASSLGAGGPLEQYF TGCGCCAGCAGCTTGGGTGCGGGGGGGCCTCTTGAGCAGTATTTT . TRBV5-1 TRBD2 TRBJ2-3
CASGRNEGTVGGYTF TGCGCCAGCGGCCGGAACGAGGGGACGGTGGGTGGCTACACCTTC . TRBV4-1 . TRBJ1-2
CASSESRDGYTF TGTGCCAGCAGTGAATCCAGGGACGGCTACACCTTC . TRBV6-1 . TRBJ1-2
CASSPRVSGCYEQYF TGTGCCAGCAGCCCGCGGGTTAGCGGGTGTTACGAGCAGTACTTC . TRBV5-8 TRBD2 TRBJ2-7
CASTPGDTGAGNTIYF TGTGCCAGTACCCCTGGGGATACGGGGGCTGGAAACACCATATATTTT many TRBV19 . TRBJ1-3
CASSLQGDSGNTIYF TGCGCCAGCAGCTTGCAGGGAGACTCTGGAAACACCATATATTTT . TRBV5-1 . TRBJ1-3
CASSSRQGMIQPQHF TGTGCCAGCAGTTCTCGACAGGGAATGATTCAGCCCCAGCATTTT many TRBV27 TRBD1 TRBJ1-5
CASSYSEPPGNSPLHF TGTGCCAGCAGTTACTCCGAGCCACCGGGTAATTCACCCCTCCACTTT few TRBV2 . TRBJ1-6
CASRADSYKSGNTIYF TGTGCCAGCAGGGCGGACAGTTATAAATCTGGAAACACCATATATTTT many TRBV25-1 . TRBJ1-3
CASRRDRDSQPQHF TGTGCCAGCAGGCGGGACAGGGATTCTCAGCCCCAGCATTTT few TRBV6-1 TRBD1 TRBJ1-5
CASPGLAGDHEQFF TGTGCCAGCCCGGGACTAGCGGGAGACCATGAGCAGTTCTTC many TRBV2 TRBD2 TRBJ2-1
CASSLNQMGGGNTIYF TGTGCCAGCAGCCTCAATCAAATGGGGGGAGGAAACACCATATATTTT . TRBV7-6 . TRBJ1-3
CASSHGTSVFYEQYF TGTGCCAGTAGTCACGGGACTAGCGTTTTCTACGAGCAGTACTTC many TRBV19 TRBD2 TRBJ2-7
CASSLGQGRSGNTIYF TGTGCCAGTAGTCTCGGACAGGGGCGCTCTGGAAACACCATATATTTT few TRBV19 TRBD1 TRBJ1-3
CASSWTGSNQPQHF TGTGCCAGCAGTTGGACGGGGAGCAATCAGCCCCAGCATTTT few TRBV2 . TRBJ1-5
CASTLGRLNTEAFF TGTGCCAGCACCCTGGGACGGTTGAACACTGAAGCTTTCTTT many TRBV2 . TRBJ1-1
CASSRDRGTEAFF TGTGCCAGTAGCCGGGACAGGGGCACTGAAGCTTTCTTT many TRBV19 TRBD1 TRBJ1-1
CASSVRAGLARNTGELFF TGTGCCAGCAGTGTTAGGGCGGGACTAGCGAGGAACACCGGGGAGCTGTTTTTT few TRBV9 TRBD2 TRBJ2-2
CATSDGLGNTEAFF TGTGCCACCAGTGATGGGTTAGGGAACACTGAAGCTTTCTTT once TRBV24-1 . TRBJ1-1
CASSERPGTDSNYGYTF TGCGCCAGCAGTGAGCGCCCCGGGACAGATTCTAACTATGGCTACACCTTC many TRBV10-1 TRBD1 TRBJ1-2
CASSLAPGGNYGYTF TGTGCCAGCAGCTTAGCACCCGGGGGTAACTATGGCTACACCTTC many TRBV11-2 . TRBJ1-2
CASSSRVAGDTQYF TGTGCCAGCAGCTCTCGGGTGGCGGGAGATACGCAGTATTTT many TRBV7-9 . TRBJ2-3
CASSPGGGTDTQYF TGTGCCAGCAGCCCGGGGGGGGGCACAGATACGCAGTATTTT many TRBV7-9 TRBD2 TRBJ2-3
CASSRQGAGSNQPQHF TGTGCCAGCAGCCGACAGGGAGCGGGCAGCAATCAGCCCCAGCATTTT many TRBV7-9 TRBD1 TRBJ1-5
CAISESLGNTEAFF TGTGCCATCAGTGAGTCTTTGGGGAACACTGAAGCTTTCTTT many TRBV10-3 . TRBJ1-1
CSAGPNSNQPQHF TGCAGTGCTGGGCCGAATTCTAATCAGCCCCAGCATTTT many TRBV20-1 . TRBJ1-5
CSATDRARTPLHF TGCAGTGCTACAGACAGGGCCAGGACACCCCTCCACTTT . TRBV20-1 TRBD1 TRBJ1-6
CASSESTEDTQYF TGCGCCAGCAGTGAGTCTACAGAAGATACGCAGTATTTT many TRBV10-1 . TRBJ2-3
CASSISSTNEKLFF TGTGCCAGTAGTATATCGTCAACTAATGAAAAACTGTTTTTT few TRBV19 . TRBJ1-4
CASSRTWTGEQYF TGCGCCAGCAGTCGGACATGGACCGGCGAGCAGTACTTC . TRBV10-1 . TRBJ2-7
CASSVRVGTEAFF TGTGCCAGCAGTGTCAGGGTCGGAACTGAAGCTTTCTTT . TRBV7-8 . TRBJ1-1